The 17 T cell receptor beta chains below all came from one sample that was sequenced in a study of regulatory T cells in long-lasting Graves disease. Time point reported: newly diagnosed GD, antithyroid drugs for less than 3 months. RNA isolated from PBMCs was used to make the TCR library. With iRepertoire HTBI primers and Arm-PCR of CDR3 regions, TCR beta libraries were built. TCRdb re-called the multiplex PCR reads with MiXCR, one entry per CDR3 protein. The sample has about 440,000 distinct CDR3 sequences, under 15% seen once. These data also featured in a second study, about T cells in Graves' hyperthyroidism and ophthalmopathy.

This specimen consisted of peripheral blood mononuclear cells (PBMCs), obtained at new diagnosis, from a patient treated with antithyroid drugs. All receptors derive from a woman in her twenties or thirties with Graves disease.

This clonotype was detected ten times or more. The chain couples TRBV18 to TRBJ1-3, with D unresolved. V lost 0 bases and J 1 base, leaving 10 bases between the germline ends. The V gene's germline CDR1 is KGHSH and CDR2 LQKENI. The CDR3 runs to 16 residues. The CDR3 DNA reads TGTGCCAGCTCACCACCGTACAGTCTATCTGGAAACACCATATATTTT. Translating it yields CASSPPYSLSGNTIYF.

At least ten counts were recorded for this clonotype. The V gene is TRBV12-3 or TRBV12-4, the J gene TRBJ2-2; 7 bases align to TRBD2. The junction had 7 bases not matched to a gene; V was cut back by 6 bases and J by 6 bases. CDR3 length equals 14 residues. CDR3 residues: CASSPLGRAGELFF. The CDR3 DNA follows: TGTGCCAGCAGCCCGCTAGGGAGGGCCGGGGAGCTGTTTTTT.

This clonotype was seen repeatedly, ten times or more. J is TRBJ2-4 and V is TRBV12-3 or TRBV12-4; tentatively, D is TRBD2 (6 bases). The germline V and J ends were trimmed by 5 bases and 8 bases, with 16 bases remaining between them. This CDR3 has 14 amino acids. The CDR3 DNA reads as TGTGCCAGCAGTCCCCGCGGGGTGGAGGACATTCAGTACTTC. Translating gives CASSPRGVEDIQYF.

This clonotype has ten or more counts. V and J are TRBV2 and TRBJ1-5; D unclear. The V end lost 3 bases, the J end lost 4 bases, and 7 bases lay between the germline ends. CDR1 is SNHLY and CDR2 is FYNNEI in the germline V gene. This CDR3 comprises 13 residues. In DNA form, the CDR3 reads TGTGCCAGCAGTGACAGGATAAATCAGCCCCAGCATTTT. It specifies CASSDRINQPQHF.

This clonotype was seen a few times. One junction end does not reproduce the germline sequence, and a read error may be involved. The CDR3 protein is CACSYSKGSMNTEAFF. For the CDR3, the DNA is TGTGCCTGCAGTTACTCGAAAGGGTCTATGAACACTGAAGCTTTCTTT. V and J are TRBV6-5 and TRBJ1-1, with D unclear. The CDR3 totals 16 residues. Germline assignment: CDR1 MNHEY and CDR2 SVGAGI.

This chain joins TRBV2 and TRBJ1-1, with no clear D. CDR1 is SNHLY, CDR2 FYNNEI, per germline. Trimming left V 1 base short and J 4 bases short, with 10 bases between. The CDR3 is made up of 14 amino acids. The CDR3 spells CASSEGDLGTEAFF. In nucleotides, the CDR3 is TGTGCCAGCAGTGAAGGGGATTTAGGCACTGAAGCTTTCTTT.

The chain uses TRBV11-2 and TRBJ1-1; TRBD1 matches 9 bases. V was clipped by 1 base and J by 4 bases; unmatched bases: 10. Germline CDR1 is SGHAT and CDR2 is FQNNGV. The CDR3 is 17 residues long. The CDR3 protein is CASSLGLRGTGSTEAFF. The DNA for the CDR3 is TGTGCCAGCAGCTTAGGGCTGAGGGGGACAGGGAGCACTGAAGCTTTCTTT.

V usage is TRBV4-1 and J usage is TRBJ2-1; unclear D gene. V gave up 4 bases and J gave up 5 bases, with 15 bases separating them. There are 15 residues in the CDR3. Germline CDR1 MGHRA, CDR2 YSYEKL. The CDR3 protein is CASSPEDHRDNEQFF. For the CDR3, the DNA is TGCGCCAGCAGCCCCGAGGACCACCGCGACAATGAGCAGTTCTTC.

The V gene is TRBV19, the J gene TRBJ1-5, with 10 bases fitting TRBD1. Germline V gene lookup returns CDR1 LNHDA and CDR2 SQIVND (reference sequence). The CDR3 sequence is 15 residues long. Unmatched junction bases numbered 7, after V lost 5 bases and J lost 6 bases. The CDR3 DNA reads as TGTGCCAGTAGTGAGGGGACAGGGGACAGTCAGCCCCAGCATTTT. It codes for CASSEGTGDSQPQHF.

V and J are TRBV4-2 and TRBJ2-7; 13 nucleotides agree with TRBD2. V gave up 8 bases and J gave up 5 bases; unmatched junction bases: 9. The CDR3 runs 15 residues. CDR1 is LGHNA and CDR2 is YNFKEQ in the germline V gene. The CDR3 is CASSRTSGSQDEQYF. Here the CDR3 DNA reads TGTGCCAGCTCAAGGACTAGCGGGAGTCAAGACGAGCAGTACTTC.

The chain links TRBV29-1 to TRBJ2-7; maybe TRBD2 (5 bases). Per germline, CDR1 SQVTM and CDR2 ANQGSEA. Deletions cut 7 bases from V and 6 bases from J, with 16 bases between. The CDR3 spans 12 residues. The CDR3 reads CSGRASSLEQYF. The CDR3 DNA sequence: TGCAGCGGGCGGGCTAGTTCCCTCGAGCAGTACTTC.

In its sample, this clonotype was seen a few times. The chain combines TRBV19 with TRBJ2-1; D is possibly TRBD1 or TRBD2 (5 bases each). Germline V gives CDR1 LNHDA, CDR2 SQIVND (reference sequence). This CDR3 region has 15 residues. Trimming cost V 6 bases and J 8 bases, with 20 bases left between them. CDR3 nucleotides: TGTGCCAGTAGGAAAAGTAGCCTGAGAGGGGATGAGCAGTTCTTC. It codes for CASRKSSLRGDEQFF. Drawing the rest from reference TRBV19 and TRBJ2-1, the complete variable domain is DGGITQSPKYLFRKEGQNVTLSCEQNLNHDAMYWYRQDPGQGLRLIYYSQIVNDFQKGDIAEGYSVSREKKESFPLTVTSAQKNPTAFYLCASRKSSLRGDEQFFGPGTRLTVL.

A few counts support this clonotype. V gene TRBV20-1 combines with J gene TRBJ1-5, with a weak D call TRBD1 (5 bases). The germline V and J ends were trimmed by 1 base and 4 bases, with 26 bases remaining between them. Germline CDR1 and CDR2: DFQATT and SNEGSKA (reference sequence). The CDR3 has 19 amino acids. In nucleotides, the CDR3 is TGCAGTGCTAGAGCCTTAACAAGTACAGGAGTCGGACTTAATCAGCCCCAGCATTTT. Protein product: CSARALTSTGVGLNQPQHF.

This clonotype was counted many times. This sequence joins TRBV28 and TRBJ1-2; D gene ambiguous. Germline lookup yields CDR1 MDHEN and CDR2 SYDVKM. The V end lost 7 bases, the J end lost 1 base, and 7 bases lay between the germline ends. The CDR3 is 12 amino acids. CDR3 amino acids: CASTPGNYGYTF. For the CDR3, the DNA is TGTGCCAGCACCCCCGGTAACTATGGCTACACCTTC.

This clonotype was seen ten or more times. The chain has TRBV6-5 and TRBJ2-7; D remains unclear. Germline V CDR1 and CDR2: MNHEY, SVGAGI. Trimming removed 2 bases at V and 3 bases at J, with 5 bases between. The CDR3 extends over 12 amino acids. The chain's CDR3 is CASSYAYYEQYF. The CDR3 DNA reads TGTGCCAGCAGTTACGCATACTACGAGCAGTACTTC.

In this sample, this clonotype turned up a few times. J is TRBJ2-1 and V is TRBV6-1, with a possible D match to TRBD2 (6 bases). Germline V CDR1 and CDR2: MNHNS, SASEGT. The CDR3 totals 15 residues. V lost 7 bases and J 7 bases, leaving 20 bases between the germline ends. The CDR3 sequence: CASIHKGLPWNEQFF. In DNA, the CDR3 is TGTGCCAGCATCCACAAGGGACTCCCCTGGAATGAGCAGTTCTTC.

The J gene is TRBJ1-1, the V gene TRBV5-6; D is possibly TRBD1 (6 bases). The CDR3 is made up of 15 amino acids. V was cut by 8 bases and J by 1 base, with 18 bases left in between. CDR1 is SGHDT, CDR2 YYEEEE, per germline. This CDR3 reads CASPWGALGNTEAFF. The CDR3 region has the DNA TGTGCCAGTCCTTGGGGGGCACTGGGGAACACTGAAGCTTTCTTT.